Sequencing of this T cell receptor (beta chain) was carried out in a study of long-term antiretroviral therapy in people with HIV. To note about this clone: Its cognate antigen is unknown.

Study outcomes and limitations: Whereas controls had wider CDR3 length ranges, HIV repertoires had narrower ones. Diversity increased after ART yet remained lower than in transplant donor controls. Those clones which expanded before ART made up the dominant part of the repertoire at all time points.

Samples were assayed with immunoSEQ v3.0 at survey level. TCRdb's table, derived via immunoSEQ multiplex PCR, lists solely in-frame clones and lacks some. In the table there are 15,000 to 20,000 clones, over 60% of which are singletons. The sequencing here drew on unsorted PBMCs, taken 0.5 years before starting antiretroviral therapy. The TCR originated in a man younger than 35 with HIV.

The CDR3 protein is CASSFQGLAGELFF. DNA of the CDR3: TGTGCCAGCAGTTTTCAAGGTTTAGCCGGGGAGCTGTTTTTT. The chain has TRBV28 and TRBJ2-2; D gene ambiguous. Germline assignment: CDR1 MDHEN and CDR2 SYDVKM. Trimming took 3 bases from V and 6 from J, leaving 11 bases between them. The CDR3 has 14 amino acids.